This T cell receptor beta chain was retrieved from a study of shared clonotypes between healthy human individuals. General study points: The generation probabilities recorded for non-shared clonotypes fell below those of clonotypes shared by all four donors.

Notes on this clone: The antigen remains unidentified.

The CDR3 has 16 residues. CDR1 and CDR2 (germline): LNHDA, SQIVND (reference sequence). J gave up 5 bases and V 5 bases, and 9 bases lay outside the gene matches. Terminally differentiated effector memory CD45RA+ cells were excluded from the naive CD8 cells, which were CD45RO-negative and positively selected for CCR7. The study ran the assay at deep level. Assay: immunoSEQ multiplex PCR; the TCRdb copy retains only in-frame clones and omits some. The sample lists around 2,000,000 clones, over 85% seen once, with 1% to 1.5% in the top ten. This TCR came from a man aged 18 to 35 in good health. Sequenced: naive CD8+ T cells sorted from blood. The rearrangement links TRBV19 to TRBJ1-5, with 10 bases identical to TRBD1. The CDR3 sequence is CASSAGTGDWHQPQHF. The CDR3 DNA reads as TGTGCCAGTAGTGCGGGGACAGGGGACTGGCATCAGCCCCAGCATTTT.